This T cell receptor (beta chain) derives from a study of cytomegalovirus exposure and HLA in healthy donors. Points from the study as a whole: On later analysis, the bulk of CMV-associated TCR beta chains appeared to be HLA-restricted. V- and J-gene trimming of TCR beta was linked (in a later analysis) to a missense DCLRE1C variant. The study flagged about 150 TCR beta chains as cytomegalovirus-associated.

A remark on this clone: What it recognizes is unknown.

The CDR3 consists of 18 residues. Germline-derived CDR1 and CDR2 are LGHNA and YSLEER. V dropped 1 base and J dropped 7; count of bases not matched to a gene: 13. The PCR employed 60 Vbeta primers together with 13 Jbeta primers. Sequenced by immunoSEQ multiplex PCR; TCRdb stores in-frame clones only, minus some. This sample's table reports 80,000 to 100,000 clones. Sequencing was carried out using PBMCs. The chain combines TRBV4-3 with TRBJ2-1; 10 nucleotides match TRBD2. The origin of this receptor is a man between 45 and 60 years old in good health and CMV-seropositive. CDR3 coding DNA: TGCGCCAGCAGCCAAGCAAGTCTAGGAGCGGGAGGGAATAATGAGCAGTTCTTC. Its protein is CASSQASLGAGGNNEQFF.